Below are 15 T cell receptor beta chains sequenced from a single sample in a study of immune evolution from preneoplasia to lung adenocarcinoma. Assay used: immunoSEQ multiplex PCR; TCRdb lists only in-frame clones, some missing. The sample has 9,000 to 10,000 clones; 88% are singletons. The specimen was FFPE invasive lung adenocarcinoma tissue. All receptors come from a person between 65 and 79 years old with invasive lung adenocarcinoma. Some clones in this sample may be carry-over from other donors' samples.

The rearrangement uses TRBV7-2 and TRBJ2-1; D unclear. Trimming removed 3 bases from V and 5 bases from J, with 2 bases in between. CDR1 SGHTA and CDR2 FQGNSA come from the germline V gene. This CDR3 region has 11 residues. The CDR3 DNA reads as TGTGCCAGCAGCTTGCACAATGAGCAGTTCTTC. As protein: CASSLHNEQFF.

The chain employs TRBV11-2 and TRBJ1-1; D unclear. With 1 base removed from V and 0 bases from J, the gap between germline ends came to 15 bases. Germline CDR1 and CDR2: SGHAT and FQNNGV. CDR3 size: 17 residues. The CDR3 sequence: CASSLVLLLPVNTEAFF. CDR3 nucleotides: TGTGCCAGCAGCTTAGTTCTCCTCTTACCCGTGAACACTGAAGCTTTCTTT.

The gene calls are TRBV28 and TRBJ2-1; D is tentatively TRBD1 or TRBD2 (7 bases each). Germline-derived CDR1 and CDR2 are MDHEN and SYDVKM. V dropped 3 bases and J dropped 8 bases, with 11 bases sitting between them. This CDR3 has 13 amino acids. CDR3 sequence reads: CASSLTGRDEQFF. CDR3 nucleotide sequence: TGTGCCAGCAGTTTGACAGGGAGGGATGAGCAGTTCTTC.

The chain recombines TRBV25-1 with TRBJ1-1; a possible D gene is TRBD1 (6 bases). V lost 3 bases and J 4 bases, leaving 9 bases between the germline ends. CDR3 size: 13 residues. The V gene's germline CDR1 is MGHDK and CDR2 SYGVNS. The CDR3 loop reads CASSETGFTEAFF. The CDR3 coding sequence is TGTGCCAGCAGTGAGACAGGTTTCACTGAAGCTTTCTTT.

The CDR3 region is CASGRTSGDTQYF. The CDR3 nucleotides are TGCGCCAGCGGAAGGACTAGCGGGGATACGCAGTATTTT. The chain carries TRBV5-1 and TRBJ2-3; 11 nucleotides match TRBD2. The CDR3 is 13 residues long. The J segment lost 6 bases and the V segment lost 7 bases, leaving 4 bases of the junction unmatched. Germline CDR1 SGHRS, CDR2 YFSETQ.

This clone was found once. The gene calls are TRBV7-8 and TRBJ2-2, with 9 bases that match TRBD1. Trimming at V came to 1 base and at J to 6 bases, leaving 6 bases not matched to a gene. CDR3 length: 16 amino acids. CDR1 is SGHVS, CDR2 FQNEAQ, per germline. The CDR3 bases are TGTGCCAGCAGCTTAGTGGGGACAGGGTTTGCCGGGGAGCTGTTTTTT. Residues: CASSLVGTGFAGELFF.

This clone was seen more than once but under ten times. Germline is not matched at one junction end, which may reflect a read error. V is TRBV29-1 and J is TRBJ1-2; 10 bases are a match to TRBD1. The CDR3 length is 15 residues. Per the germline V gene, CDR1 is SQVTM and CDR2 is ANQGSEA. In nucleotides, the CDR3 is TGCAGCGTCGAAGGGAAGGGACAGGGGTTTCATGGCTACACCTTC. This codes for CSVEGKGQGFHGYTF.

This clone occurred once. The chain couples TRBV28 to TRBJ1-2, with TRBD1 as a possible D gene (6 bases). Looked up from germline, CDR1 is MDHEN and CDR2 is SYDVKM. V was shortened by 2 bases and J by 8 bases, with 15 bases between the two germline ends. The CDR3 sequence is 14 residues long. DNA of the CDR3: TGTGCCAGCAGTTTAGGGTCGACAGGCGGAGGCTACACCTTC. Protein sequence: CASSLGSTGGGYTF.

The CDR3 sequence: CASSGGTANIQYF. Here the CDR3 DNA reads TGTGCCTCCTCGGGGGGGACCGCGAACATTCAGTACTTC. V is TRBV28 and J is TRBJ2-4, with 8 bases lining up with TRBD2. Germline V lookup: CDR1 MDHEN, CDR2 SYDVKM. The CDR3 is 13 residues long. The V and J ends lost 11 bases and 7 bases, in that order; junction bases with no gene match: 10. The whole variable domain, remainder taken from reference TRBV28 and TRBJ2-4, is DVKVTQSSRYLVKRTGEKVFLECVQDMDHENMFWYRQDPGLGLRLIYFSYDVKMKEKGDIPEGYSVSREKKERFSLILESASTNQTSMYLCASSGGTANIQYFGAGTRLSVL.

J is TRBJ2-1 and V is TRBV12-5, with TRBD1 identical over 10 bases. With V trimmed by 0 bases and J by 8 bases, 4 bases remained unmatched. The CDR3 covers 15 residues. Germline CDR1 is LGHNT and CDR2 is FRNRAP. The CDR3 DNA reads TGTGCTAGTGGTTTGGTGACAGGGGGCTGGGATGAGCAGTTCTTC. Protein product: CASGLVTGGWDEQFF.

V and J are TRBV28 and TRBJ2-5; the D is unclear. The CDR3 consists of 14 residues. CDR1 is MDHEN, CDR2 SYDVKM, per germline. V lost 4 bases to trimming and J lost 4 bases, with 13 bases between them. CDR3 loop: CASSSLDWGETQYF. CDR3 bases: TGTGCCAGCAGTTCACTGGATTGGGGAGAGACCCAGTACTTC. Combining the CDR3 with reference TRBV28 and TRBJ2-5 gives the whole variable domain DVKVTQSSRYLVKRTGEKVFLECVQDMDHENMFWYRQDPGLGLRLIYFSYDVKMKEKGDIPEGYSVSREKKERFSLILESASTNQTSMYLCASSSLDWGETQYFGPGTRLLVL.

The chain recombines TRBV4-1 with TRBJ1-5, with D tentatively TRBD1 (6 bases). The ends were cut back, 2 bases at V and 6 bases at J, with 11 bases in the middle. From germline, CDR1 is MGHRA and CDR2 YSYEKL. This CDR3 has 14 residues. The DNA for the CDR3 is TGCGCCAGCAGCCAAACGAGGGACACTCAGCCCCAGCATTTT. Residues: CASSQTRDTQPQHF.

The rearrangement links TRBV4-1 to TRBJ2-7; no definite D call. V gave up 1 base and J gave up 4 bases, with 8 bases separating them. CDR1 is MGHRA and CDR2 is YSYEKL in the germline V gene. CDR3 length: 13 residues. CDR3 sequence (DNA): TGCGCCAGCAGCCAAGGTCTCCTGTACGAGCAGTACTTC. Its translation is CASSQGLLYEQYF.

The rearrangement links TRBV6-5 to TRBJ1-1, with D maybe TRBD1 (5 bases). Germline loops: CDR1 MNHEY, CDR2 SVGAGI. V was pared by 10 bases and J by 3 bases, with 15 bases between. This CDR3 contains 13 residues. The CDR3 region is CATGLRGDTEAFF. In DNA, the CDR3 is TGTGCCACCGGACTGCGGGGGGACACTGAAGCTTTCTTT.

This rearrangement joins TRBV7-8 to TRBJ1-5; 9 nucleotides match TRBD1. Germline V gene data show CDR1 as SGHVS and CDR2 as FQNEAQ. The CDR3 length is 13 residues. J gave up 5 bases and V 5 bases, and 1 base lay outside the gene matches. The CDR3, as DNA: TGTGCCAGCAGCCGACAGGGGGATCAGCCCCAGCATTTT. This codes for CASSRQGDQPQHF.